This TCR beta chain was documented in a study of blood T cell repertoires in COVID-19. The CDR3 sequence is 16 residues long. V was clipped by 0 bases and J by 2 bases; unmatched bases: 5. Germline V gene data show CDR1 as SGDLS and CDR2 as YYNGEE. Original data processing: Amplification from reference gene primers served as the basis for estimated nucleated cell counts. The method was immunoSEQ multiplex PCR; TCRdb's version includes in-frame clones alone and lacks a portion of them. D and trimming were read from the DNA, whereas the V and J calls and clone size are those reported in that table. The sample gives some 270,000 clones, about 89% of which show up once; approximately 0.84% is in the top ten.

Sequencing input: peripheral blood. This TCR came from a young man with acute or convalescent COVID-19. This chain uses TRBV9 with TRBJ1-3; TRBD1 aligns across 7 bases. The CDR3: CASSVGQGLTGNTIYF. The CDR3 bases are TGTGCCAGCAGCGTAGGACAGGGATTGACTGGAAACACCATATATTTT.